Presented here are 9 T cell receptor beta chains from one specimen sequenced in a study of CD8 T cells in Susac syndrome. The RNA, about 0.45 to 1 ug, was put through reverse transcription using random hexamers. TCRdb reprocessed the immunoSEQ multiplex PCR reads via MiXCR and lists one record per CDR3 protein. The data contain about 300,000 distinct CDR3 sequences, roughly 85% of them seen just once; the ten biggest clones take up 0.2% to 0.25%. The sequencing input was CD8+ T cells from PBMCs. The receptors come from a human donor with multiple sclerosis.

The V gene is TRBV20-1, the J gene TRBJ2-1, with 13 nucleotides matching TRBD2. The trim removed 5 bases at V and 6 bases at J, leaving 10 bases unmatched. Germline V gene sequence: CDR1 DFQATT, CDR2 SNEGSKA (reference sequence). This CDR3 region has 16 residues. For the CDR3, the DNA is TGCAGTGCTCCCGGGACTAGCGGGGTGGGGGGCAATGAGCAGTTCTTC. It translates to CSAPGTSGVGGNEQFF.

This clonotype has just one count. The chain employs TRBV24-1 and TRBJ1-2; possibly TRBD1 for D (5 bases). Trimming shortened V by 3 bases and J by 8 bases, and 12 bases separated the two germline ends. The germline CDR1 and CDR2 sequences are KGHDR and SFDVKD. The CDR3 contains 13 residues. The CDR3 region is CATSDRGAEGYTF. CDR3 sequence (DNA): TGTGCCACCAGTGATCGAGGGGCGGAAGGCTACACCTTC.

The rearrangement uses TRBV14 and TRBJ2-1, with TRBD2 as a possible D gene (5 bases). The CDR3 is 17 residues long. Germline V lookup: CDR1 SGHDN, CDR2 FVKESK. Trimming pared 0 bases from V and 3 bases from J, leaving 15 bases between. CDR3 in amino acids: CASSQDLLAGRYNEQFF. CDR3 in DNA: TGTGCCAGCAGCCAAGATCTTCTGGCGGGTCGCTACAATGAGCAGTTCTTC.

The chain links TRBV27 to TRBJ2-3; D is unresolved. The CDR3 is 12 residues long. Looked up from germline, CDR1 is MNHEY and CDR2 is SMNVEV (reference sequence). Trimming left V 5 bases short and J 2 bases short, with 5 bases between. The CDR3 here is CASSRNTDTQYF. CDR3 nucleotides: TGTGCCAGCAGTAGAAACACAGATACGCAGTATTTT.

This chain links TRBV7-2 with TRBJ2-1; TRBD2 aligns across 12 bases. Germline lookup yields CDR1 SGHTA and CDR2 FQGNSA. The CDR3 is made up of 15 amino acids. V lost 6 bases, J lost 4 bases, and 4 bases stayed unmatched. In DNA form, the CDR3 reads TGTGCCAGCAGTCGGACTAGCGGGGTTTACAATGAGCAGTTCTTC. Translated: CASSRTSGVYNEQFF.

The genes are TRBV10-2 and TRBJ1-1; 9 bases are a match to TRBD1. Germline V CDR1 and CDR2: WSHSY, SAAADI. CDR3 length: 12 amino acids. The V segment lost 2 bases and the J segment 8 bases; nucleotides outside the gene matches: 0. CDR3 protein: CASSETGGEAFF. The CDR3 DNA reads TGCGCCAGCAGTGAGACAGGGGGCGAAGCTTTCTTT.

This chain connects TRBV9 to TRBJ2-1; D uncertain. Germline CDR1 and CDR2: SGDLS and YYNGEE. Between the trimmed V and J ends, which lost 6 bases and 5 bases, there was a span of 18 bases. The CDR3 is 15 residues long. DNA of the CDR3: TGTGCCAGCACCCCGGGTTGGAATAAGGACAATGAGCAGTTCTTC. This sequence encodes CASTPGWNKDNEQFF.

With regard to this clonotype: A junction boundary mismatches the germline segment, possibly from a read error. V usage is TRBV7-2 and J usage is TRBJ1-3, with 7 bases matching TRBD1. CDR1 and CDR2 (germline): SGHTA, FQGNSA. The CDR3 is made up of 18 amino acids. CDR3 DNA: TGTGCCAGCAGCCCATCCGCCCAGGGGGATTACTCTGAAAACACCATATATTTT. It codes for CASSPSAQGDYSENTIYF.

This sequence joins TRBV20-1 and TRBJ2-1, with 8 bases matching TRBD2. The CDR3 consists of 15 residues. Germline loops: CDR1 DFQATT, CDR2 SNEGSKA (reference sequence). J was trimmed by 3 bases and V by 7 bases; bases with no gene match: 11. CDR3 sequence reads: CSGRGLALSYNEQFF. In DNA form, the CDR3 reads TGCAGTGGTCGAGGACTAGCCCTTAGCTACAATGAGCAGTTCTTC.